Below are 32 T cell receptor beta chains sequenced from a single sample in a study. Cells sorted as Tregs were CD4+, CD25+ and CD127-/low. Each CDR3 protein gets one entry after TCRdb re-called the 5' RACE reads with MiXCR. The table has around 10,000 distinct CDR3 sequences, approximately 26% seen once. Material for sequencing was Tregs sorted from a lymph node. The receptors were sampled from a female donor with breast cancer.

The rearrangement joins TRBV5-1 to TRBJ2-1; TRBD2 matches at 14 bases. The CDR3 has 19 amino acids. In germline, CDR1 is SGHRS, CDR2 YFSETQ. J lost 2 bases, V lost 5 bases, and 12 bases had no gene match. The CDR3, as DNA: TGCGCCAGCAGTCATTCGGGACTAGCGGGAGTTTTGGCCTACAATGAGCAGTTCTTC. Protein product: CASSHSGLAGVLAYNEQFF.

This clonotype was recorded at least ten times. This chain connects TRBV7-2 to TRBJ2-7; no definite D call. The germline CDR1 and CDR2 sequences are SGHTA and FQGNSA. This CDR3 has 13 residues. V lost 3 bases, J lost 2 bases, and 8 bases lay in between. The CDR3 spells CASSFYGTYEQYF. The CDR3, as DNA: TGTGCCAGCAGCTTTTACGGCACCTACGAGCAGTACTTC.

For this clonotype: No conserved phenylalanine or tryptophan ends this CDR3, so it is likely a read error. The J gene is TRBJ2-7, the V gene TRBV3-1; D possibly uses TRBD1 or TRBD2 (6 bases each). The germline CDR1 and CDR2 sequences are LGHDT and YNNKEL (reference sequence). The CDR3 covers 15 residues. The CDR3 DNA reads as TGTGCCAGTAGCCCGCAGGGGAGGAGCTCCTACGAGCAGTACTCC. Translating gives CASSPQGRSSYEQYS.

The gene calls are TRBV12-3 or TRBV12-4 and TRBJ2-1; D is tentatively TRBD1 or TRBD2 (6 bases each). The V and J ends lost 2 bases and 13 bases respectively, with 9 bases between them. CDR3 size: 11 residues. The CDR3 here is CASSLSGGQFF. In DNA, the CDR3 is TGTGCCAGCAGTTTATCCGGGGGCCAGTTCTTC.

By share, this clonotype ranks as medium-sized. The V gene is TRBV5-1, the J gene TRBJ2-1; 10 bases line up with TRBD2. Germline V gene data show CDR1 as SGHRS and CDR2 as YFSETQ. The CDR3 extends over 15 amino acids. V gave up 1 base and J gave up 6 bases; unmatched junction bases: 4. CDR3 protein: CASSLSGRVPNEQFF. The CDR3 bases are TGCGCCAGCAGCTTGAGCGGGAGGGTCCCCAATGAGCAGTTCTTC.

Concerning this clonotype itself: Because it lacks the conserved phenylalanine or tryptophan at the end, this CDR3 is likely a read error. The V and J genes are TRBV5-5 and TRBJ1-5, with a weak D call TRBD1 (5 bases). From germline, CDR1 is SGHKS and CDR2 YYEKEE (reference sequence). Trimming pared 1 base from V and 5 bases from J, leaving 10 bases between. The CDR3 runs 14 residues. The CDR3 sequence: CASSLSQGYQPQHS. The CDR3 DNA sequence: TGTGCCAGCAGCTTGTCGCAGGGATATCAGCCCCAGCATTCT.

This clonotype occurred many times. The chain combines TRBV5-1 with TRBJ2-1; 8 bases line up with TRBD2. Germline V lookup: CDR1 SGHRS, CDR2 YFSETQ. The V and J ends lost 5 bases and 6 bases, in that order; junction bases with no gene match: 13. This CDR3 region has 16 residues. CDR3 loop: CASRDPSGGGANEQFF. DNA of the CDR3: TGCGCCAGCAGGGACCCCTCGGGAGGGGGTGCCAATGAGCAGTTCTTC.

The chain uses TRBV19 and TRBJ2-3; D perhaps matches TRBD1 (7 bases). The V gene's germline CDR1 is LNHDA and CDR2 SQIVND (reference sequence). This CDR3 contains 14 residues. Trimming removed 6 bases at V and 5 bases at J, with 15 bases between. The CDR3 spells CASSMRQGGDTQYF. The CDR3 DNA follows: TGTGCCAGTAGCATGCGACAGGGAGGAGATACGCAGTATTTT.

Here the CDR3 reads CASSQALTTDTQYF. CDR3 in DNA: TGTGCCAGCAGCCAAGCGCTCACCACAGATACGCAGTATTTT. V and J are TRBV3-1 and TRBJ2-3; no reliable D call. Trimming pared 1 base from V and 2 bases from J, leaving 7 bases between. The CDR3 contains 14 residues. The germline gives CDR1 LGHDT, CDR2 YNNKEL (reference sequence).

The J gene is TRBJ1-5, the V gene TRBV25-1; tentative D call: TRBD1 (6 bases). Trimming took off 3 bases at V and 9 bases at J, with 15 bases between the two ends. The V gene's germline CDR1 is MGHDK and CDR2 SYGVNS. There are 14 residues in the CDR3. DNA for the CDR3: TGTGCCAGCAGTGATGGGACACAGGAGTGGCCCCAGCATTTT. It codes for CASSDGTQEWPQHF.

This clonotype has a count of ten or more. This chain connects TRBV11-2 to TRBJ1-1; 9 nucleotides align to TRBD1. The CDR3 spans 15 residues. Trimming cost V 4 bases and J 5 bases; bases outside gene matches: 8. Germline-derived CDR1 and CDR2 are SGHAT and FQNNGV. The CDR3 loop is CASSSGSGTGTEAFF. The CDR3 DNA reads TGTGCCAGCAGCTCCGGCTCCGGGACAGGGACTGAAGCTTTCTTT.

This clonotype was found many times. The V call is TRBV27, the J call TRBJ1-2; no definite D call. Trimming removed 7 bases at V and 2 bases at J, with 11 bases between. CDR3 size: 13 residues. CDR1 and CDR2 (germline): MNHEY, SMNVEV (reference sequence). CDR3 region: CASKMSSNYGYTF. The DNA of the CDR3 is TGTGCCAGCAAGATGTCCAGCAACTATGGCTACACCTTC.

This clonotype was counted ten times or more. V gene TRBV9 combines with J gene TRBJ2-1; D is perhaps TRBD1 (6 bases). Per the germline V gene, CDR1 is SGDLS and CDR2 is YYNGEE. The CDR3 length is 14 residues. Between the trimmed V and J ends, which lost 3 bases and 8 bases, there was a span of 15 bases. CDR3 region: CASSGDRMVDEQFF. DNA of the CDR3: TGTGCCAGCAGCGGAGACAGGATGGTTGATGAGCAGTTCTTC.

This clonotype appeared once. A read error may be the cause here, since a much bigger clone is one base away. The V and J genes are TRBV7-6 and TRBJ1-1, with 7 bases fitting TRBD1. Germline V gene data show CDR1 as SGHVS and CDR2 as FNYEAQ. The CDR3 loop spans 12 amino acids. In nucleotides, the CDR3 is TGTACCAGCAGCGCCGGACAGGCTGAAGCTTTCTTT. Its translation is CTSSAGQAEAFF.

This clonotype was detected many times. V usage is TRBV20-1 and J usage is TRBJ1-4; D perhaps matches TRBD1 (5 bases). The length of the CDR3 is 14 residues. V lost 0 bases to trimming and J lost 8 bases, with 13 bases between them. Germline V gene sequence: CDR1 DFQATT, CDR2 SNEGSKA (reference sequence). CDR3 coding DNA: TGCAGTGCTAGAGATCGATTGGGGCGGGAAAAACTGTTTTTT. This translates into CSARDRLGREKLFF.

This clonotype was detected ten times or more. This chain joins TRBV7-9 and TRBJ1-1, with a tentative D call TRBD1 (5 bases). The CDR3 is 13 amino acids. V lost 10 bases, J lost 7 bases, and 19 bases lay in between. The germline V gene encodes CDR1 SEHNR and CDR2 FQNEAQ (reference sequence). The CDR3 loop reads CANSGVGVSEAFF. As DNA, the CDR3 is TGTGCCAACTCGGGGGTGGGGGTCAGTGAAGCTTTCTTT.

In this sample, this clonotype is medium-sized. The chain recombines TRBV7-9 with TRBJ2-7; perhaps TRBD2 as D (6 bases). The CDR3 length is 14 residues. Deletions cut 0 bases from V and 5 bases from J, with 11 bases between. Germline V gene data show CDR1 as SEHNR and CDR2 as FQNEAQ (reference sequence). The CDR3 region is CASSLARGSNEQYF. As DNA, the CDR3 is TGTGCCAGCAGCTTAGCTCGGGGGAGCAACGAGCAGTACTTC.

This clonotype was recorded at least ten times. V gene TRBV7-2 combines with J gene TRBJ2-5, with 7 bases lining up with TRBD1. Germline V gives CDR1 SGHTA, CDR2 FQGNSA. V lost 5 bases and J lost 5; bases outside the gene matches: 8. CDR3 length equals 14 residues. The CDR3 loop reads CASSRDRAQETQYF. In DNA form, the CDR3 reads TGTGCCAGCAGCCGCGACAGGGCCCAGGAGACCCAGTACTTC.

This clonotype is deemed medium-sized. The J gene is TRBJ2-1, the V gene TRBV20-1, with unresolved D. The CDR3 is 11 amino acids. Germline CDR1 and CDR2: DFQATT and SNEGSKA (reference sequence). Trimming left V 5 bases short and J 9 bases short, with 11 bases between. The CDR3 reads CSADDLSEQFF. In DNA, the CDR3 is TGCAGTGCTGACGATCTAAGTGAGCAGTTCTTC.

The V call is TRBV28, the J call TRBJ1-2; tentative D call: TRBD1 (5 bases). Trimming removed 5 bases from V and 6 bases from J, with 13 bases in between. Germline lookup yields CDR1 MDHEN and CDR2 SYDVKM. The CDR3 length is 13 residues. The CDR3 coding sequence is TGTGCCAGCAGTGTAAGAGGGGTGCATGGCTACACCTTC. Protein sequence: CASSVRGVHGYTF.

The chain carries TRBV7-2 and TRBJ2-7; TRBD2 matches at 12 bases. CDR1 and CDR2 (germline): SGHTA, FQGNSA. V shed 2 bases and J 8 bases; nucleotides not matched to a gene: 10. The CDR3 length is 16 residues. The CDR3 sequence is CASSLSATSGREQQYF. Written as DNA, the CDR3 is TGTGCCAGCAGCTTATCGGCGACTAGCGGGAGAGAACAGCAGTACTTC.

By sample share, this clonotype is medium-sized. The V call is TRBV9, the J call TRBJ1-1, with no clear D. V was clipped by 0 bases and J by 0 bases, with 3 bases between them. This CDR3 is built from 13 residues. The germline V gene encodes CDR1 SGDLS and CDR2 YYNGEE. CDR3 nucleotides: TGTGCCAGCAGCGTAGATCTGAACACTGAAGCTTTCTTT. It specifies CASSVDLNTEAFF. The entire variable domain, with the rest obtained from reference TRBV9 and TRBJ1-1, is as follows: DSGVTQTPKHLITATGQRVTLRCSPRSGDLSVYWYQQSLDQGLQFLIQYYNGEERAKGNILERFSAQQFPDLHSELNLSSLELGDSALYFCASSVDLNTEAFFGQGTRLTVV.

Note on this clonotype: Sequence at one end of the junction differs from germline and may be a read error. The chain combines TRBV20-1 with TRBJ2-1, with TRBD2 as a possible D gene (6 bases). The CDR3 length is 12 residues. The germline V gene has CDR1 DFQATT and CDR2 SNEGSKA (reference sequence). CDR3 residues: CSAGGLNNEQFF. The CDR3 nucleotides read TGCAGTGCGGGGGGACTTAACAATGAGCAGTTTTTC.

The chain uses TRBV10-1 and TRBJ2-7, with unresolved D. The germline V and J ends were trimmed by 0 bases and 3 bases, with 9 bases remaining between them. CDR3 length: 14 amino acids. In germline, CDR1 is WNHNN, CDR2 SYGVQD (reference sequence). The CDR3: CASSESVASYEQYF. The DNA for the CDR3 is TGCGCCAGCAGTGAGTCTGTTGCAAGCTACGAGCAGTACTTC.

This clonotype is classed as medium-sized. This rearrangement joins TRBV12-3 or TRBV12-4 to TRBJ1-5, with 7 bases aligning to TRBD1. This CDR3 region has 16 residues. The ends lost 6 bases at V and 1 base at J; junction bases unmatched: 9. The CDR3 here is CASRRQGGESNQPQHF. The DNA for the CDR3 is TGTGCCAGCAGGAGACAGGGAGGTGAGAGCAATCAGCCCCAGCATTTT.

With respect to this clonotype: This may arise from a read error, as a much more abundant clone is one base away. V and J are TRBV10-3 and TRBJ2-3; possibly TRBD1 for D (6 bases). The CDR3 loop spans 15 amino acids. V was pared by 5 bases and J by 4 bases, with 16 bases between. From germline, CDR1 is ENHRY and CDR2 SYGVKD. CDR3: CAISPADSSSDTQYF. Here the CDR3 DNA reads TGTGCCATCAGTCCGGCGGACAGTAGCTCAGATACGCAGTATTTT.

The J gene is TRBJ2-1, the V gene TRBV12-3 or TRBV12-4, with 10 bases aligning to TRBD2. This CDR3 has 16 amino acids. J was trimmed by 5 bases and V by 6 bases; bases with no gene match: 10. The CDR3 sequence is CASSISGTSEHNEQFF. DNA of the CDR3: TGTGCCAGCAGCATCTCCGGGACTAGCGAACACAATGAGCAGTTCTTC.

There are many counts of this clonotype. CDR3 in amino acids: CATSITSFRNEQFF. CDR3 in DNA: TGTGCCACCAGCATAACCTCTTTTAGAAATGAGCAGTTCTTC. The chain combines TRBV15 with TRBJ2-1; D gene unclear. Germline V gene lookup returns CDR1 LNHNV and CDR2 YYDKDF (reference sequence). The CDR3 length is 14 residues. Trimming took off 4 bases at V and 7 bases at J, with 14 bases between the two ends.

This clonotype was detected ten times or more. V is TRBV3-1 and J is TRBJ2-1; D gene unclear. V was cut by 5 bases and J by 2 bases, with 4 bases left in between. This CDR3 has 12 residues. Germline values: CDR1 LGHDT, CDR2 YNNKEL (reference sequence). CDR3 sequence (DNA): TGTGCCAGCAGCAAGACCTACAATGAGCAGTTCTTC. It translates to CASSKTYNEQFF.

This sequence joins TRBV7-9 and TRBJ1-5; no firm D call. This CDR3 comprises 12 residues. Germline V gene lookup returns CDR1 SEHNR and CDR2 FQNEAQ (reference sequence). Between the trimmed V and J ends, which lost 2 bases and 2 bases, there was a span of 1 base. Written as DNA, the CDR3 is TGTGCCAGCAGCTTATGCAATCAGCCCCAGCATTTT. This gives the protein CASSLCNQPQHF.

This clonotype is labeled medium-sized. The CDR3 nucleotides are TGTGCCAGCAGCCCCTCGGGACGGTTGAACACTGAAGCTTTCTTT. It is translated as CASSPSGRLNTEAFF. This chain joins TRBV9 and TRBJ1-1, with D possibly TRBD1 on 5 matching bases. Germline CDR1 SGDLS, CDR2 YYNGEE. This CDR3 has 15 residues. V gave up 4 bases and J gave up 0 bases, with 13 bases separating them.

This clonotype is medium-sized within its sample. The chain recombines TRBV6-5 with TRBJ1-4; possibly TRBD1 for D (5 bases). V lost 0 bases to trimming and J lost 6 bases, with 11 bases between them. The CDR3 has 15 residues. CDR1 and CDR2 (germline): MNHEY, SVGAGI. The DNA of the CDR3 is TGTGCCAGCAGTTACTCTGGGGCGCTGGATGAAAAACTGTTTTTT. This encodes CASSYSGALDEKLFF.